This T cell receptor beta chain was retrieved from a study of cytomegalovirus exposure and HLA in healthy donors. On the study more broadly: One earlier analysis, a look at 150 million to 200 million T cells, found almost 120 million unique TCR beta sequences. Overall study findings and caveats: 164 TCR beta chains were listed as cytomegalovirus-associated. Most TCR sequences were rare, but some public TCRs occurred in many donors.

The V gene lost 2 bases and the J gene lost 7 bases, with 12 bases spanning the gap. Germline assignment: CDR1 MNHNS and CDR2 SASEGT. This CDR3 is built from 14 residues. In the case of this clone: Its antigen remains unknown.

PCR amplification relied on 60 Vbeta primers (plus 13 Jbeta primers). Repertoires were generated with immunoSEQ multiplex PCR, while TCRdb's copy carries only in-frame clones and drops some. The sample contains around 94,000 clones, more than 70% of which appear only once. Nominally healthy donors provided the samples, though records likely missed some immune exposures. The chain is built from TRBV6-1 and TRBJ1-5; TRBD1 is a possible D gene (6 bases). Sequenced: PBMCs. This receptor was taken from a woman aged 60-70 years in good health and CMV-seropositive. This CDR3 reads CASSENAGGQPQHF. CDR3 sequence (DNA): TGTGCCAGCAGTGAAAACGCGGGGGGCCAGCCCCAGCATTTT.